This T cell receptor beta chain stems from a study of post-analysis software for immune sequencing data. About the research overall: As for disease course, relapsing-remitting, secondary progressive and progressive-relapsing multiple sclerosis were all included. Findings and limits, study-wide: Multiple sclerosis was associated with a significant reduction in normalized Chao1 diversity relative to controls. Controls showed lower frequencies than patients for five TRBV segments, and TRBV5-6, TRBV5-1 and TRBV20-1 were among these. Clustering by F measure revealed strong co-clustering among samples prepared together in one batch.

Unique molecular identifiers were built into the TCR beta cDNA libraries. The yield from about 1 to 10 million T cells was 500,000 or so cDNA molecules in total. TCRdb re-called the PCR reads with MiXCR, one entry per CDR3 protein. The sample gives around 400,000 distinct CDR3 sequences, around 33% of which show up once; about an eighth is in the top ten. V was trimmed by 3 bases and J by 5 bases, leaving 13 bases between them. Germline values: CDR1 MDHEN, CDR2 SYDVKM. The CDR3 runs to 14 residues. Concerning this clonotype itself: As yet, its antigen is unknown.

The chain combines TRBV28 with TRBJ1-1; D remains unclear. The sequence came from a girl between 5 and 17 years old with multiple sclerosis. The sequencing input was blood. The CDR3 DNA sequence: TGTGCCAGCAGTTTTGGGGATCTGGATACTGAAGCTTTCTTT. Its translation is CASSFGDLDTEAFF.